This section outlines one T cell receptor beta chain sequence together with its context. This sample is drawn from a study of blood T cell repertoires in COVID-19. Study background: Researchers got acute and convalescent COVID-19 samples from the United States, Italy and Spain. Sources were T cells, B-cell-depleted T cells, or PBMCs; the material itself was cDNA or gDNA.

CDR1 MDHEN and CDR2 SYDVKM come from the germline V gene. The CDR3 is 17 amino acids. J lost 5 bases, V lost 1 base, and 13 bases had no gene match. Original handling: Amplification of reference gene primers was used by the study to estimate nucleated cell counts. TCRdb's table, derived via immunoSEQ multiplex PCR, lists solely in-frame clones and lacks some. V and J calls and clone size are as listed in that table; D and trimming were resolved from the DNA. The sample records 14,000 or so clones, 83% being singletons. The sample consisted of peripheral blood. This rearrangement joins TRBV28 to TRBJ1-2, with TRBD1 matching over 7 bases. The receptor's source is an older woman with acute or convalescent COVID-19. The CDR3 sequence: CASSLLGWDSSIYGYTF. The CDR3 coding sequence is TGTGCCAGCAGTTTATTAGGTTGGGACAGCTCGATTTATGGCTACACCTTC.